Below are 16 T cell receptor beta chains sequenced from a single sample in a study of early T cells in non-severe SARS-CoV-2 infection (dated by TCRdb to about 2021). The library was made by 5' RACE. TCRdb records NextSeq 500 as the sequencer. In-frame beta chains were kept once TCRdb had trimmed the public reads at Q25 with fastp and called clones with MiXCR. Identical CDR3 proteins give one entry, which carries the most common genes and DNA. Here the sample has about 48,000 distinct CDR3 sequences; around 9.1% occur a single time. The ten most abundant clones make up 8% to 10% of the sample. Sequenced: whole blood. These receptors were collected from an adult who was a healthcare worker with PCR-confirmed SARS-CoV-2 infection or an uninfected control (not recorded which).

This chain connects TRBV12-3 or TRBV12-4 to TRBJ1-1; unclear D gene. The CDR3 length is 14 residues. Trimming removed 4 bases from V and 7 bases from J, with 16 bases in between. The CDR3 loop is CASSSPIFLSEAFF. CDR3 nucleotides: TGTGCCAGCAGTTCCCCTATTTTTCTGAGTGAAGCTTTCTTT.

Many counts were recorded for this clonotype. V gene TRBV25-1 combines with J gene TRBJ2-1, with D possibly TRBD2 on 6 matching bases. Germline CDR1 and CDR2: MGHDK and SYGVNS. The V end was cut by 7 bases, the J end by 7 bases, with 11 bases between. The CDR3 has 12 amino acids. The CDR3 loop reads CASKVGRNEQFF. The CDR3 bases are TGTGCCAGCAAGGTGGGGAGGAATGAGCAGTTCTTC.

This clonotype was recorded a few times. V is TRBV15 and J is TRBJ2-3, with TRBD2 matching over 8 bases. The V segment lost 1 base and the J segment 1 base; nucleotides outside the gene matches: 7. CDR3 length: 17 amino acids. Germline V CDR1 and CDR2: LNHNV, YYDKDF (reference sequence). The CDR3 region has the DNA TGTGCCACCAGCAGAGCGAGAGCGGGAGTTGGCACAGATACGCAGTATTTT. Amino acids: CATSRARAGVGTDTQYF.

The chain uses TRBV28 and TRBJ2-3; 11 nucleotides line up with TRBD2. The CDR3 extends over 15 amino acids. V trimming: 6 bases; J trimming: 6 bases; junction bases outside the gene matches: 8. Per the germline V gene, CDR1 is MDHEN and CDR2 is SYDVKM. CDR3 loop: CASRLSGRERDTQYF. In DNA, the CDR3 is TGTGCCAGCAGACTTAGCGGGAGGGAACGGGATACGCAGTATTTT.

In this sample, this clonotype turned up a few times. V and J are TRBV5-1 and TRBJ1-4; no definite D call. Germline loops: CDR1 SGHRS, CDR2 YFSETQ. The CDR3 loop spans 15 amino acids. The V gene lost 2 bases and the J gene lost 8 bases, with 16 bases spanning the gap. CDR3 sequence: CASSLETNWQEKLFF. CDR3 DNA: TGCGCCAGCAGCTTAGAGACTAACTGGCAGGAAAAACTGTTTTTT.

This clonotype appeared a few times. The V and J genes are TRBV13 and TRBJ2-1; 7 positions agree with TRBD2. The V segment lost 7 bases and the J segment 5 bases; nucleotides outside the gene matches: 11. The CDR3 extends over 15 amino acids. CDR1 PRHDT and CDR2 FYEKMQ come from the germline V gene (reference sequence). The CDR3 sequence: CASTERGSWNNEQFF. In nucleotides, the CDR3 is TGTGCCAGCACAGAACGCGGGAGTTGGAACAATGAGCAGTTCTTC.

There are a few counts of this clonotype. The J gene is TRBJ2-3, the V gene TRBV29-1; tentative D call: TRBD2 (6 bases). CDR3 size: 12 residues. Germline-derived CDR1 and CDR2 are SQVTM and ANQGSEA. The CDR3: CRLSGSTDTQYF. The CDR3 nucleotides are TGCAGACTAAGCGGGAGCACAGATACGCAGTATTTT.

This clonotype turned up a few times. J is TRBJ2-3 and V is TRBV28; 11 bases line up with TRBD2. The ends lost 5 bases at V and 4 bases at J; junction bases unmatched: 14. Germline CDR1 MDHEN, CDR2 SYDVKM. The CDR3 runs to 18 residues. The CDR3 DNA follows: TGTGCCAGCAGTGTCGCTTTAGCGGGAGGGCCGAGCCCAGATACGCAGTATTTT. Its translation: CASSVALAGGPSPDTQYF. The full variable domain, rest sourced from reference TRBV28 and TRBJ2-3, is DVKVTQSSRYLVKRTGEKVFLECVQDMDHENMFWYRQDPGLGLRLIYFSYDVKMKEKGDIPEGYSVSREKKERFSLILESASTNQTSMYLCASSVALAGGPSPDTQYFGPGTRLTVL.

This sequence joins TRBV4-2 and TRBJ2-6; no definite D call. V was clipped by 4 bases and J by 2 bases, with 6 bases between them. The germline gives CDR1 LGHNA, CDR2 YNFKEQ. The CDR3 is made up of 14 amino acids. In DNA form, the CDR3 reads TGTGCCAGCAGCCGTGGGGCTGGGGCCAACGTCCTGACTTTC. Translated: CASSRGAGANVLTF.

The chain joins TRBV5-1 to TRBJ2-7; 7 positions match TRBD2. Germline V gene data show CDR1 as SGHRS and CDR2 as YFSETQ. The junction had 11 bases not matched to a gene; V was cut back by 5 bases and J by 3 bases. The length of the CDR3 is 15 residues. CDR3: CASRPREGTLYEQYF. CDR3 DNA: TGCGCCAGCAGGCCGAGGGAGGGCACACTCTACGAGCAGTACTTC.

This clonotype was recorded at least ten times. The rearrangement links TRBV6-1 to TRBJ1-1; D remains unclear. In germline, CDR1 is MNHNS, CDR2 SASEGT. The CDR3 contains 11 residues. V shed 7 bases and J shed 6 bases, with 9 bases lying between them. This CDR3 is CASTRMAEAFF. CDR3 nucleotides: TGTGCCAGCACTCGTATGGCTGAAGCTTTCTTT.

This clonotype appeared many times. The chain employs TRBV6-1 and TRBJ2-2; D is tentatively TRBD1 or TRBD2 (5 bases each). Trimming cost V 7 bases and J 3 bases, with 12 bases left between them. CDR1 is MNHNS, CDR2 SASEGT, per germline. The CDR3 loop spans 14 amino acids. DNA for the CDR3: TGTGCCAGCAATCCGGGACCCTACACCGGGGAGCTGTTTTTT. This encodes CASNPGPYTGELFF.

The chain recombines TRBV4-1 with TRBJ2-7; perhaps D is TRBD1 or TRBD2 (5 bases each). The V end was cut by 0 bases, the J end by 5 bases, with 20 bases between. CDR3 size: 17 residues. Looked up from germline, CDR1 is MGHRA and CDR2 is YSYEKL. The CDR3 nucleotides read TGCGCCAGCAGCCAAGAAGCCGGGGCTTTAGGGGCCAACGAGCAGTACTTC. Translated: CASSQEAGALGANEQYF.

The chain joins TRBV28 to TRBJ2-1; no clear D. The length of the CDR3 is 13 residues. V lost 6 bases to trimming and J lost 2 bases, with 8 bases between them. Per germline, CDR1 MDHEN and CDR2 SYDVKM. Here the CDR3 DNA reads TGTGCCAGCAGCCAGTTCGCCTACAATGAGCAGTTCTTC. This codes for CASSQFAYNEQFF.

This clonotype came up many times. The V and J genes are TRBV7-2 and TRBJ2-2, with 13 positions matching TRBD2. Germline CDR1 reads SGHTA; CDR2 reads FQGNSA. The J segment lost 1 base and the V segment lost 5 bases, leaving 4 bases of the junction unmatched. The CDR3 is 17 residues long. CDR3 amino acids: CASSPRLAGGNTGELFF. The CDR3 nucleotides read TGTGCCAGCAGCCCCAGACTAGCGGGAGGGAACACCGGGGAGCTGTTTTTT. The entire variable domain, with the rest obtained from reference TRBV7-2 and TRBJ2-2, is as follows: GAGVSQSPSNKVTEKGKDVELRCDPISGHTALYWYRQSLGQGLEFLIYFQGNSAPDKSGLPSDRFSAERTGGSVSTLTIQRTQQEDSAVYLCASSPRLAGGNTGELFFGEGSRLTVL.

This clonotype has a count of ten or more. The chain has TRBV6-5 and TRBJ2-7; 7 bases are shared with TRBD2. Losses at the gene ends were 2 bases for V and 3 bases for J; bases not matched to a gene: 1. The CDR3 extends over 13 amino acids. Germline CDR1 and CDR2: MNHEY and SVGAGI. The CDR3 protein is CASSYQRDYEQYF. The CDR3 DNA reads as TGTGCCAGCAGTTACCAGCGGGACTACGAGCAGTACTTC.